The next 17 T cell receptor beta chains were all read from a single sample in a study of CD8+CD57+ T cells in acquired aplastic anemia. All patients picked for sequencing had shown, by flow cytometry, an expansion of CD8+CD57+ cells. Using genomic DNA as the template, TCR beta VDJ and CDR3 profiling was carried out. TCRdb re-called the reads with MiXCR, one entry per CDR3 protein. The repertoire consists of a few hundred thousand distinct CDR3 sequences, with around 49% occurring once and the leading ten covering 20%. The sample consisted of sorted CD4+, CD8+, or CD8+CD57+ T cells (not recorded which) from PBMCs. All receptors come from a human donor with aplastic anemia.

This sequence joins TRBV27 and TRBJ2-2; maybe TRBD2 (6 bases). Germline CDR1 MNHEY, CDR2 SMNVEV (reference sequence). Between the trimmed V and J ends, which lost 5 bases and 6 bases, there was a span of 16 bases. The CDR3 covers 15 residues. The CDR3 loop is CASSADGWGAGELFF. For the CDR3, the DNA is TGTGCCAGCAGTGCAGACGGGTGGGGGGCCGGGGAGCTGTTTTTT.

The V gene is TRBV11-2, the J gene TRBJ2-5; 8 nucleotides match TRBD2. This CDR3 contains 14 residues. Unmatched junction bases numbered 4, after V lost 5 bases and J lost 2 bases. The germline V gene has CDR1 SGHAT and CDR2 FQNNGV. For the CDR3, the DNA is TGTGCCAGCAGCCGGGGGGGCCGACAAGAGACCCAGTACTTC. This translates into CASSRGGRQETQYF.

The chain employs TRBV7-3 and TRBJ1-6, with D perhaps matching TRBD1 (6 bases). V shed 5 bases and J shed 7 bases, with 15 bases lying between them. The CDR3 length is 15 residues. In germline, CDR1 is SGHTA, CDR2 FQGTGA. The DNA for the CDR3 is TGTGCCAGCAGCATATCGACAGGTGGGAATTCACCCCTCCACTTT. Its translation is CASSISTGGNSPLHF. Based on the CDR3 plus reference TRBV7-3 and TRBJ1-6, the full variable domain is GAGVSQTPSNKVTEKGKYVELRCDPISGHTALYWYRQSLGQGPEFLIYFQGTGAADDSGLPNDRFFAVRPEGSVSTLKIQRTERGDSAVYLCASSISTGGNSPLHFGNGTRLTVT.

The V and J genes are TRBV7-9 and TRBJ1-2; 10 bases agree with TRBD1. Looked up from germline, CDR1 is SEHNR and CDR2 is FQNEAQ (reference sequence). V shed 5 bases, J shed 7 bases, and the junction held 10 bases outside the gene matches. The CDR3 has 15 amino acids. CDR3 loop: CASSVEDRGLGGYTF. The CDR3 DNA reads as TGTGCCAGCAGCGTAGAGGACAGGGGGTTGGGTGGCTACACCTTC.

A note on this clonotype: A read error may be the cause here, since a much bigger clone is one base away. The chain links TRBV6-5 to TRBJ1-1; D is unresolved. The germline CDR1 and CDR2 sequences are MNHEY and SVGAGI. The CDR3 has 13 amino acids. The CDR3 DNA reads TGTGCCAGCAATGTGGTGGGGAACACTGAAGCTTCCTTT. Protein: CASNVVGNTEASF.

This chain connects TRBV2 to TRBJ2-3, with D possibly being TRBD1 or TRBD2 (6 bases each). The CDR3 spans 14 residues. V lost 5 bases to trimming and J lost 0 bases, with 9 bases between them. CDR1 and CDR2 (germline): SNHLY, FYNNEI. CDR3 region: CASSPGASTDTQYF. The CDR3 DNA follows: TGTGCCAGCAGTCCGGGGGCGAGCACAGATACGCAGTATTTT. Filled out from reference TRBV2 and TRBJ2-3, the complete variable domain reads EPEVTQTPSHQVTQMGQEVILRCVPISNHLYFYWYRQILGQKVEFLVSFYNNEISEKSEIFDDQFSVERPDGSNFTLKIRSTKLEDSAMYFCASSPGASTDTQYFGPGTRLTVL.

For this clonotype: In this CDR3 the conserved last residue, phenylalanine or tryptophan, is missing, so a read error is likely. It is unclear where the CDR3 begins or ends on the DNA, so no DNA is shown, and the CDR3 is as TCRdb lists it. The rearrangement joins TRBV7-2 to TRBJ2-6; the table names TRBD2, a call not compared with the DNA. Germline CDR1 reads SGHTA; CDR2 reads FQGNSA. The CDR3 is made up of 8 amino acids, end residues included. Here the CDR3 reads CASSRRAS.

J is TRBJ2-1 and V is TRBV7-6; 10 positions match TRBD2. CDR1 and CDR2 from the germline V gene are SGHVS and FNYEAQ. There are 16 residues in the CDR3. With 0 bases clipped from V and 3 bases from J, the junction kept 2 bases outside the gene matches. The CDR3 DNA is TGTGCCAGCAGCTTAGCTAGCGGGGGGAACTACAATGAGCAGTTCTTC. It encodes CASSLASGGNYNEQFF. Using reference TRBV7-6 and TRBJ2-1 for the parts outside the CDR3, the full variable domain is GAGVSQSPRYKVTKRGQDVALRCDPISGHVSLYWYRQALGQGPEFLTYFNYEAQQDKSGLPNDRFSAERPEGSISTLTIQRTEQRDSAMYRCASSLASGGNYNEQFFGPGTRLTVL.

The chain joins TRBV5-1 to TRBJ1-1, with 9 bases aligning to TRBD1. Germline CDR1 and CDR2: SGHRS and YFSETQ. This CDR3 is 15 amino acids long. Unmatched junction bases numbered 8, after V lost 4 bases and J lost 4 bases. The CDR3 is CASSDTQGAPTEAFF. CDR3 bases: TGCGCCAGCAGCGACACACAGGGGGCGCCCACTGAAGCTTTCTTT.

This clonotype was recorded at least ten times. CDR3 in DNA: TGTGCCAGCAGTTTAGTAGGAATGAACACTGAAGCTTTCTTT. Translating gives CASSLVGMNTEAFF. The chain links TRBV12-3 or TRBV12-4 to TRBJ1-1; D is ambiguous. V dropped 1 base and J dropped 0 bases, with 6 bases sitting between them. The CDR3 contains 14 residues.

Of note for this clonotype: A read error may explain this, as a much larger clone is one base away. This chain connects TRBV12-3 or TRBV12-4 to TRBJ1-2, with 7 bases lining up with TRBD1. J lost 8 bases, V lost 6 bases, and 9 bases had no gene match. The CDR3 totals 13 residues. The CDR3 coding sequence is TGTGCCAGCAGAGACAGGGCGGTACGCGGCTACACCTTC. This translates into CASRDRAVRGYTF.

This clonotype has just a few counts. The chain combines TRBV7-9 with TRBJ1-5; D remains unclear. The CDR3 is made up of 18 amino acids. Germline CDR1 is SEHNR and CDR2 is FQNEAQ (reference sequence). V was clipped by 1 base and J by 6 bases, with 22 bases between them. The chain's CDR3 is CASSLETGSEGHGQPQHF. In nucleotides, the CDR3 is TGTGCCAGCAGCTTAGAGACGGGGAGCGAGGGTCATGGTCAGCCCCAGCATTTT.

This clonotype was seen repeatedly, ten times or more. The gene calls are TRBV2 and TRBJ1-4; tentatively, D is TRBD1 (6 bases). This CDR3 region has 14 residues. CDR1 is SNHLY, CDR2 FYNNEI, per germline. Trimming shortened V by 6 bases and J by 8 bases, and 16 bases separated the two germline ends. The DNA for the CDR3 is TGTGCCAGCAGGAGGACAGCTCTGGGGGAAAAACTGTTTTTT. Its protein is CASRRTALGEKLFF.

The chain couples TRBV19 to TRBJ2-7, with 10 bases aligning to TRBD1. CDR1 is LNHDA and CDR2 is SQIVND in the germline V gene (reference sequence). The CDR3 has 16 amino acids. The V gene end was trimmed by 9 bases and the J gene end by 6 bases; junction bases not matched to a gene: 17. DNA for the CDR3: TGTGCCAGCAGCTTACCACTTGGACAGGGGGGCGTCGAGCAGTACTTC. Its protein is CASSLPLGQGGVEQYF.

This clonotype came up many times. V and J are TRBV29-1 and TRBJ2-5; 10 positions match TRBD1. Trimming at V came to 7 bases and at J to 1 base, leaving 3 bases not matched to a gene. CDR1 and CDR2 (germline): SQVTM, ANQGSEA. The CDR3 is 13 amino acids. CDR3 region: CSARTGGQETQYF. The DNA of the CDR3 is TGCAGCGCAAGGACAGGGGGCCAAGAGACCCAGTACTTC. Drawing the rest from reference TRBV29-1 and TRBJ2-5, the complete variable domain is SAVISQKPSRDICQRGTSLTIQCQVDSQVTMMFWYRQQPGQSLTLIATANQGSEATYESGFVIDKFPISRPNLTFSTLTVSNMSPEDSSIYLCSARTGGQETQYFGPGTRLLVL.

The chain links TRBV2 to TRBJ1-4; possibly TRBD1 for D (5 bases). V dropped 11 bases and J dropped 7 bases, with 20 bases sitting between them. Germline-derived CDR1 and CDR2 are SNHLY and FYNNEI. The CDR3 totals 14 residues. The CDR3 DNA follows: TGTGCCTCCAATGAGGGGTATATAGCTGAAAAACTGTTTTTT. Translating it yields CASNEGYIAEKLFF.

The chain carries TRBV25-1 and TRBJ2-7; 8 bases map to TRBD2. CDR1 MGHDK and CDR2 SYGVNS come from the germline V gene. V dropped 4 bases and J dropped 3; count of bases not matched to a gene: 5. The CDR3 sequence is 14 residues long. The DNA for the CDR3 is TGTGCCAGCAGTGCGATGGCGGGGGGCTACGAGCAGTACTTC. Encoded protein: CASSAMAGGYEQYF.